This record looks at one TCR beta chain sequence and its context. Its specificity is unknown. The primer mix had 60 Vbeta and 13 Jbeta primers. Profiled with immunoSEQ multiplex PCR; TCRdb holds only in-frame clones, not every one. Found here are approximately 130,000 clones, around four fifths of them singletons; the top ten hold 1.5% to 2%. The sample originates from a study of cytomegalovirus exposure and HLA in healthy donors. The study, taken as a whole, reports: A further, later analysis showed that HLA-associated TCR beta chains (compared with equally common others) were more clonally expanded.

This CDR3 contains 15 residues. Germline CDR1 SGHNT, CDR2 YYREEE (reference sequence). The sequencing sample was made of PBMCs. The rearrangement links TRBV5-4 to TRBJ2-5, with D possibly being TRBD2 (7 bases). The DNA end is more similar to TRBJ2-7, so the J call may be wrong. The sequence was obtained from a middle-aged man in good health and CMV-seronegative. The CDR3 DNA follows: TGTGCCAGCAGCCCTTCCGGGGGGCGCCCCTACGAGCAGTACTTC. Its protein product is CASSPSGGRPYEQYF.